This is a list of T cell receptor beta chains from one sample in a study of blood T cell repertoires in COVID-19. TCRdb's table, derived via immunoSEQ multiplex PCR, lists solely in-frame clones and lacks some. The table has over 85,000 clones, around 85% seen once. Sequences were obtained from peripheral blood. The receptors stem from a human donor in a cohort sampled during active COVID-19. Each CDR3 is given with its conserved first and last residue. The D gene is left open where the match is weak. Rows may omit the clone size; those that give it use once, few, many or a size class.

CDR3 DNA: TGCAGCGTTGACGGGATCGGCGGGGAGCTGTTTTTT; CDR3 protein: CSVDGIGGELFF; V gene: TRBV29-1; J gene: TRBJ2-2; clone size: NA; D gene: NA
CDR3 DNA: TGTGCCAGCAGGAACCAGGGGGCCGGGGAGCTGTTTTTT; CDR3 protein: CASRNQGAGELFF; V gene: TRBV11-2; J gene: TRBJ2-2; clone size: once; D gene: TRBD1
CDR3 DNA: TGTGCCAGCAGTTACTCGTACGGGTCAGCGCCCCTCCACTTT; CDR3 protein: CASSYSYGSAPLHF; V gene: TRBV6-5; J gene: TRBJ1-6; clone size: NA; D gene: NA
CDR3 DNA: TGTGCCAGCTCACGAGGGAGGGCCGAAGAGACCCAGTACTTC; CDR3 protein: CASSRGRAEETQYF; V gene: TRBV18; J gene: TRBJ2-5; clone size: NA; D gene: TRBD2
CDR3 DNA: TGTGCCAGCAGCCAAGGAAACCCGACAAATGAGCAGTTCTTC; CDR3 protein: CASSQGNPTNEQFF; V gene: TRBV4-2; J gene: TRBJ2-1; clone size: NA; D gene: NA
CDR3 DNA: TGTGCCAGCAGCCGACAGGTCTACGAGCAGTACTTC; CDR3 protein: CASSRQVYEQYF; V gene: TRBV6-2/TRBV6-3; J gene: TRBJ2-7; clone size: NA; D gene: NA
CDR3 DNA: TGTGCCAGCAGCGTAGGGACTAGCGGGAGAGAAGAGCAGTACTTC; CDR3 protein: CASSVGTSGREEQYF; V gene: TRBV5-4; J gene: TRBJ2-7; clone size: NA; D gene: TRBD2
CDR3 DNA: TGTGCCAGCAGTTTATCTAGCGGGAGGTCCCACGAGCAGTACTTC; CDR3 protein: CASSLSSGRSHEQYF; V gene: TRBV27; J gene: TRBJ2-7; clone size: NA; D gene: TRBD2
CDR3 DNA: TGTGCCAGCAGCTTACCAGGGGTTGGTGAGCAGTTCTTC; CDR3 protein: CASSLPGVGEQFF; V gene: TRBV7-3; J gene: TRBJ2-1; clone size: NA; D gene: NA
CDR3 DNA: TGTGCCAGCAGTTCGGGACAGATTAACACTGAAGCTTTCTTT; CDR3 protein: CASSSGQINTEAFF; V gene: TRBV28; J gene: TRBJ1-1; clone size: NA; D gene: TRBD1
CDR3 DNA: TGTGCCAGCAGCACTCCGGGACAGGGGGCGTACGAGCAGTACTTC; CDR3 protein: CASSTPGQGAYEQYF; V gene: TRBV4-2; J gene: TRBJ2-7; clone size: NA; D gene: TRBD1
CDR3 DNA: TGCGCCAGCAGCTCGACAAGACAGGCACCGGGGACCGGGGAGCTGTTTTTT; CDR3 protein: CASSSTRQAPGTGELFF; V gene: TRBV5-1; J gene: TRBJ2-2; clone size: NA; D gene: NA
CDR3 DNA: TGTGCCAGCGCGGGGCAGAACTACGAGCAGTACTTC; CDR3 protein: CASAGQNYEQYF; V gene: TRBV7-8; J gene: TRBJ2-7; clone size: NA; D gene: NA
CDR3 DNA: TGCGCCAGCAGCCCCGGGGGGGAGTCCTACGAGCAGTACTTC; CDR3 protein: CASSPGGESYEQYF; V gene: TRBV4-3; J gene: TRBJ2-7; clone size: NA; D gene: TRBD2
CDR3 DNA: TGTGCCAGCACCCACCAGGGGGCGAGGACCGGGGAGCTGTTTTTT; CDR3 protein: CASTHQGARTGELFF; V gene: TRBV7-2; J gene: TRBJ2-2; clone size: NA; D gene: TRBD1
CDR3 DNA: TGTGCCAGCAGCTTGAAGAGACAGGGGGCAGTTAACTATGGCTACACCTTC; CDR3 protein: CASSLKRQGAVNYGYTF; V gene: TRBV5-5; J gene: TRBJ1-2; clone size: NA; D gene: TRBD1
CDR3 DNA: TGTGCCAGCTCCCGGACAGGCGAGGAGCAGTACTTC; CDR3 protein: CASSRTGEEQYF; V gene: TRBV6-5; J gene: TRBJ2-7; clone size: NA; D gene: TRBD1
CDR3 DNA: TGTGCCAGCAGCCCGGACGGGACTCCCTTCTACGAGCAGTACTTC; CDR3 protein: CASSPDGTPFYEQYF; V gene: TRBV5-4; J gene: TRBJ2-7; clone size: NA; D gene: NA
CDR3 DNA: TGTGCCAGCAGCTCATCAACTCCGGGGACAGTGAACACTGAAGCTTTCTTT; CDR3 protein: CASSSSTPGTVNTEAFF; V gene: TRBV5-4; J gene: TRBJ1-1; clone size: NA; D gene: TRBD1
CDR3 DNA: TGTGCCTGGAGTATCACCAGGCTCCCCCTCTCCTACGAGCAGTACTTC; CDR3 protein: CAWSITRLPLSYEQYF; V gene: TRBV30; J gene: TRBJ2-7; clone size: NA; D gene: NA
CDR3 DNA: TGTGCCAGCAGCCGGGACAGGGGGCTCGGGACCCAGTACTTC; CDR3 protein: CASSRDRGLGTQYF; V gene: TRBV6-5; J gene: TRBJ2-5; clone size: NA; D gene: TRBD1
CDR3 DNA: TGTGCCAGCAGCGTAGGGGGAGATCCCTACGAGCAGTACTTC; CDR3 protein: CASSVGGDPYEQYF; V gene: TRBV9; J gene: TRBJ2-7; clone size: NA; D gene: NA
CDR3 DNA: TGTGCCTGGAGTATTGGGACAGGCTACACCTTC; CDR3 protein: CAWSIGTGYTF; V gene: TRBV30; J gene: TRBJ1-2; clone size: NA; D gene: NA
CDR3 DNA: TGTGCCAGCAGCTTAGATATTCCGGGGGATCAAACTAATGAAAAACTGTTTTTT; CDR3 protein: CASSLDIPGDQTNEKLFF; V gene: TRBV11-3; J gene: TRBJ1-4; clone size: NA; D gene: NA
CDR3 DNA: TGTGCCAGCAGCCCGATCGGACAGACAATCTACGAGCAGTACTTC; CDR3 protein: CASSPIGQTIYEQYF; V gene: TRBV9; J gene: TRBJ2-7; clone size: NA; D gene: NA
CDR3 DNA: TGCGCCAGCAGCCAAGACGCGGAAGAGACCCAGTACTTC; CDR3 protein: CASSQDAEETQYF; V gene: TRBV4-3; J gene: TRBJ2-5; clone size: NA; D gene: NA
CDR3 DNA: TGTGCCAGTAGTATTGGGGGGACCTACAATGAGCAGTTCTTC; CDR3 protein: CASSIGGTYNEQFF; V gene: TRBV19; J gene: TRBJ2-1; clone size: NA; D gene: NA
CDR3 DNA: TGTGCCAGCAGCGCTAGATTACAGGGTGATCAGGCCTACGAGCAGTACTTC; CDR3 protein: CASSARLQGDQAYEQYF; V gene: TRBV9; J gene: TRBJ2-7; clone size: NA; D gene: NA
CDR3 DNA: TGCGCCAGCAGCCAAGGAAACAGGGGGGTATTCTACGAGCAGTACTTC; CDR3 protein: CASSQGNRGVFYEQYF; V gene: TRBV4-3; J gene: TRBJ2-7; clone size: NA; D gene: TRBD1
CDR3 DNA: TGTGCCAGCAGTTACTCTCGGGGGACAGGGGGAGATTTCTCCTACGAGCAGTACTTC; CDR3 protein: CASSYSRGTGGDFSYEQYF; V gene: TRBV6-2/TRBV6-3; J gene: TRBJ2-7; clone size: NA; D gene: TRBD1
CDR3 DNA: TGTGCCAGCAGCGTAGCGCAGCGGGGGGGCCCAGATACGCAGTATTTT; CDR3 protein: CASSVAQRGGPDTQYF; V gene: TRBV9; J gene: TRBJ2-3; clone size: NA; D gene: TRBD2
CDR3 DNA: TGTGCCAGCAGTTCCCCCCGCACCCGGGTTGTGGATACGCAGTATTTT; CDR3 protein: CASSSPRTRVVDTQYF; V gene: TRBV28; J gene: TRBJ2-3; clone size: NA; D gene: NA
CDR3 DNA: TGTGCCAGCAGCGCCCAGACGAGGAAAACTGAAGCTTTCTTT; CDR3 protein: CASSAQTRKTEAFF; V gene: TRBV6-5; J gene: TRBJ1-1; clone size: NA; D gene: NA
CDR3 DNA: TGTGCCAGCAGCGCACGGGGCGGGAGTGGCACAGATACGCAGTATTTT; CDR3 protein: CASSARGGSGTDTQYF; V gene: TRBV9; J gene: TRBJ2-3; clone size: NA; D gene: TRBD2
CDR3 DNA: TGTGCCACCAGTGACCTCGCAGCGGGGACCCAGTACTTC; CDR3 protein: CATSDLAAGTQYF; V gene: TRBV24-1; J gene: TRBJ2-5; clone size: NA; D gene: NA
CDR3 DNA: TGTGCCAGCAGCCCCCTCGGCGGGAGCTCCTACAATGAGCAGTTCTTC; CDR3 protein: CASSPLGGSSYNEQFF; V gene: TRBV7-3; J gene: TRBJ2-1; clone size: NA; D gene: TRBD2
CDR3 DNA: TGTGCCAGCAGTTTAGGGCAGGGGGTGAGTCAGCCCCAGCATTTT; CDR3 protein: CASSLGQGVSQPQHF; V gene: TRBV28; J gene: TRBJ1-5; clone size: NA; D gene: TRBD1
CDR3 DNA: TGTGCCAGCACTGGAGTGAGGGCGGGAAATGAGCAGTTCTTC; CDR3 protein: CASTGVRAGNEQFF; V gene: TRBV6-5; J gene: TRBJ2-1; clone size: NA; D gene: NA
CDR3 DNA: TGCAGCGTTGAATCGGGACAGGGGGTTAGGTTTTGGAATGAGCAGTTCTTC; CDR3 protein: CSVESGQGVRFWNEQFF; V gene: TRBV29-1; J gene: TRBJ2-1; clone size: few; D gene: TRBD1
CDR3 DNA: TGTGCCAGCAGCCCCCGACCAGCGGAGGAAGCTTTCTTT; CDR3 protein: CASSPRPAEEAFF; V gene: TRBV9; J gene: TRBJ1-1; clone size: many; D gene: NA
CDR3 DNA: TGTGCCAGCAGTTCCATTAGCGGAGCGTCCTACAATGAGCAGTTCTTC; CDR3 protein: CASSSISGASYNEQFF; V gene: TRBV27; J gene: TRBJ2-1; clone size: few; D gene: NA
CDR3 DNA: TGCAGCGTTGAAGAGGGGGGTAATGAAAAACTGTTTTTT; CDR3 protein: CSVEEGGNEKLFF; V gene: TRBV29-1; J gene: TRBJ1-4; clone size: NA; D gene: NA
CDR3 DNA: TGCGCCAGCAGCTTGGCCCAGTCAACCTACGAGCAGTACTTC; CDR3 protein: CASSLAQSTYEQYF; V gene: TRBV5-1; J gene: TRBJ2-7; clone size: NA; D gene: NA
CDR3 DNA: TGCGCCAGCAGCGAGGAGGGTCGGGATGAAAAACTGTTTTTT; CDR3 protein: CASSEEGRDEKLFF; V gene: TRBV5-1; J gene: TRBJ1-4; clone size: few; D gene: NA
CDR3 DNA: TGTGCCAGTAGAACCGGGACAGGGGGAGCTGGGGCCAACGTCCTGACTTTC; CDR3 protein: CASRTGTGGAGANVLTF; V gene: TRBV19; J gene: TRBJ2-6; clone size: NA; D gene: TRBD1
CDR3 DNA: TGCGCCAGCGCGAGGGACAGGGGGACAGATACGCAGTATTTT; CDR3 protein: CASARDRGTDTQYF; V gene: TRBV5-1; J gene: TRBJ2-3; clone size: once; D gene: TRBD1
CDR3 DNA: TGTGCCAGCAGCGGACCAAGGGGCCACCCCACCGGGGAGCTGTTTTTT; CDR3 protein: CASSGPRGHPTGELFF; V gene: TRBV9; J gene: TRBJ2-2; clone size: NA; D gene: NA
CDR3 DNA: TGTGCCGGCGGGGGCGGGGGGCCGTCCTACAATGAGCAGTTCTTC; CDR3 protein: CAGGGGGPSYNEQFF; V gene: TRBV30; J gene: TRBJ2-1; clone size: NA; D gene: TRBD2
CDR3 DNA: TGCGCCAGCAGTCAAGGGCAGCTGTTATCCTACGAGCAGTACTTC; CDR3 protein: CASSQGQLLSYEQYF; V gene: TRBV23-1; J gene: TRBJ2-7; clone size: NA; D gene: NA
CDR3 DNA: TGTGCCAGCATGGTACATATGACCGGGGAGCTGTTTTTT; CDR3 protein: CASMVHMTGELFF; V gene: TRBV9; J gene: TRBJ2-2; clone size: NA; D gene: NA
CDR3 DNA: TGTGCCAGCTCACCCGGACTAGCGGGATCCGAGCAGTACTTC; CDR3 protein: CASSPGLAGSEQYF; V gene: TRBV18; J gene: TRBJ2-7; clone size: NA; D gene: TRBD2
CDR3 DNA: TGTGCCAGCAGCTTCCGGACTAGCGGGAGGAGGAATGAGCAGTTCTTC; CDR3 protein: CASSFRTSGRRNEQFF; V gene: TRBV9; J gene: TRBJ2-1; clone size: NA; D gene: TRBD2